This T cell receptor beta chain was sequenced for a study of blood T cells in healthy people across ages. As concerns this clonotype: Its antigen is unidentified.

CDR3 size: 16 residues. Germline assignment: CDR1 SGDLS and CDR2 YYNGEE. V gave up 0 bases and J gave up 9 bases; unmatched junction bases: 11. Study outcomes and limitations: Naive T cell percentage by flow cytometry tracked strongly with beta diversity. Estimates of total diversity, which came from one million sequenced T cells, were considered to be underestimates.

Each donor supplied roughly 9 milliliters of peripheral blood. The second PCR ran roughly 7 to 11 cycles with a sample-barcoded 5' primer and J-beta primers. TCRdb reanalysed the 5' RACE reads using MiXCR and keeps one entry per CDR3 protein. This sample yields roughly 1,500,000 distinct CDR3 sequences, of which about 35% are seen a single time; 11% belongs to the top ten. What was sequenced was blood. This receptor was identified in a woman aged 30 to 39 in good health. The rearrangement joins TRBV9 to TRBJ2-1; 8 bases map to TRBD2. CDR3 protein: CASSVDQAGVRSEQFF. The CDR3, as DNA: TGTGCCAGCAGCGTAGATCAAGCGGGAGTACGTAGTGAGCAGTTCTTC.